The 2 T cell receptor beta chains in this list originate from one sample, sequenced in a study of read filtering for tumor transcriptome and immune sequencing. This library used roughly 0.4 ug RNA and molecular barcoded adaptors spanning alpha/delta and beta/gamma chains. TCRdb re-derived calls from the reads in MiXCR, one entry per CDR3 protein. The table has 40,000 to 50,000 distinct CDR3 sequences, around 20% seen once; the top ten hold just over 15%. The sample comprised a population of CD138-negative cells sorted from bone marrow. The receptor source for this set is a donor aged 40 or older with multiple myeloma.

This clonotype was seen a handful of times. The V gene is TRBV27, the J gene TRBJ2-1, with D maybe TRBD2 (5 bases). Germline CDR1 is MNHEY and CDR2 is SMNVEV (reference sequence). This CDR3 has 16 amino acids. Trimming left V 3 bases short and J 7 bases short, with 19 bases between. The CDR3 DNA follows: TGTGCCAGCAGTTTCATAGCGCAGAGAGGTGGTAATGAGCAGTTCTTC. As protein: CASSFIAQRGGNEQFF.

This clonotype was detected ten times or more. This chain uses TRBV12-3 or TRBV12-4 with TRBJ2-7, with D possibly being TRBD1 (6 bases). There are 13 residues in the CDR3. Trimming removed 5 bases from V and 3 bases from J, with 11 bases in between. Here the CDR3 reads CASSLPDSYEQYF. The CDR3 coding sequence is TGTGCCAGCAGTCTCCCGGACAGCTACGAGCAGTACTTC.